The T cell receptor (beta chain) described here comes from a study of T-cell memory formation after mild COVID-19 (dated by TCRdb to the early 2020s). Regarding the complete study: TCR sequence clusters from the two donors were found to be largely donor specific. Longitudinal TCRalpha and TCRbeta repertoire sequencing tracked T-cell clones expanding and contracting after mild COVID-19 in a couple of donors. Two young, previously healthy adult volunteers, one female and one male, were included in the cohort. Summary of the overall study and its limitations: Only a couple of mild cases were covered by the study, and larger cohorts that include severe cases with pre-infection samples were considered necessary. From day 15 to 85, contracting clones showed balanced CD4/CD8 phenotypes, whereas a second wave of clones that expanded from day 15 to 37 leaned towards CD4+. SARS-CoV-2 specificity was not confirmed for the second-wave clones peaking on day 37. Contracting CD4+ clones appeared mostly in the CM and EM memory subsets, whereas CD8+ clones were enriched in EMRA. The detection of some responding clones in pre-infection memory suggests that pre-existing cross-reactive memory T cells joined the SARS-CoV-2 response.

A remark on this clonotype: The specificity of this receptor is unknown. Base qualities are not recorded, but no much larger clone differs from it by a single base.

CDR1 is given as SEHNR and CDR2 as FQNEAQ, both from the germline V gene (reference sequence). Between the V and J ends, shortened by 1 base and 2 bases respectively, the junction contains 10 bases. From its cysteine to its phenylalanine, the CDR3 spans 15 amino acids. Left in the record is the CDR3 DNA by itself, 45 bases read in frame from the first base. Ficoll-Paque density gradient centrifugation was the method used to isolate PBMCs. The listed sequencing device is Illumina NovaSeq 6000. cDNA libraries for TCRalpha and TCRbeta were prepared by 5'RACE using constant-segment primers, with sample barcodes and unique molecular identifiers added. Trizol reagent was used to extract RNA from every sample. Library amplification was performed in two PCR steps, and a second sample barcode and Illumina TruSeq adapters were introduced in the second step. Sequencing of libraries was performed on an Illumina NovaSeq with 2 x 150 bp paired-end reads. The authors processed their data as follows. The reads were demultiplexed and collapsed into UMI-guided consensus sequences using migec v1.2.7. Using mixcr v2.1.11, the UMI consensuses were aligned to TRA and TRB V and J templates and assembled into clonotypes. Clonotypes were classified as expanded or contracted when called significant by both edgeR and NoisET, with noise models trained on biological replicates. edgeR calls used a false discovery rate-adjusted p below 0.01 and a log2 fold-change threshold of 1. PCA with hierarchical clustering of max-normalized trajectories of the 1000 most abundant clonotypes was used as exploratory dynamics analysis. Separately sequenced CD4+ and CD8+ repertoires were used to assign the CD4 or CD8 phenotype of responding clones. Clones were called with MiXCR by TCRdb after fastp trimmed the public reads at Q25, and only in-frame beta chains were retained. Rows with a matching CDR3 protein are joined into one entry that keeps the most common DNA and genes. The V and J calls follow TCRdb's processing rather than the paper's. A total of fewer than 350,000 distinct CDR3 sequences appear in this sample, approximately 16% of them only once. The biggest ten clones account for around 24% of the sample.

This receptor chain uses TRBV7-9 and TRBJ2-3; TRBD1 is possibly the D segment (5 matching bases). This receptor was taken from a man between 18 and 29 years old who had mild COVID-19 (a few samples of this study predate the infection). The sample titles of this study are shuffled in the database, so cell type and time point are left out; the donor was told from shared clones. Sequencing input: PBMCs or a T cell subset sorted from them (not recorded which). The CDR3 protein sequence reads: CASSLDQGSTDTQYF. The DNA sequence follows: TGTGCCAGCAGCTTAGACCAGGGCTCCACAGATACGCAGTATTTT.